The entry below describes one T cell receptor (beta chain). This CDR3 spans 14 amino acids. Germline assignment: CDR1 LNHDA and CDR2 SQIVND (reference sequence). V was shortened by 1 base and J by 7 bases, with 11 bases between the two germline ends. These data originate in a study of blood T cell repertoires in COVID-19. As for the study in general: The study drew acute and convalescent COVID-19 samples from the United States, Italy and Spain. Sample material is recorded as cDNA or gDNA derived from T cells, B-cell-depleted T cells, or PBMCs.

In the original analysis: Scientists estimated how many nucleated cells there were by amplifying reference gene primers. TCRdb keeps only in-frame clones here, not all; method: immunoSEQ multiplex PCR. V and J calls and clone size are given by that table; D and trimming were obtained from the DNA. The repertoire holds hundreds of thousands of clones, with about 90% as singletons. The sample consisted of peripheral blood. The rearrangement links TRBV19 to TRBJ1-5; a weak D match, TRBD1 (6 bases). The clonotype was recovered from a young woman who had recovered from COVID-19. The CDR3 bases are TGTGCCAGTAGTATAGCCCAGGGGTTACAGCCCCAGCATTTT. Its translation: CASSIAQGLQPQHF.